This section outlines one T cell receptor (beta chain) sequence together with its context. The data derive from a study of blood T cell repertoires in COVID-19. For the study at large: COVID-19 samples, acute and convalescent, were from the United States, Italy and Spain. In each case, the material was cDNA or gDNA derived from T cells, B-cell-depleted T cells, or PBMCs.

In the original processing: Amplification of reference gene primers was used by the study to estimate nucleated cell counts. Method: immunoSEQ multiplex PCR; TCRdb's copy keeps in-frame clones and lacks some. That table is the source of V, J and clone size, and D and trimming were worked out from the DNA. Of some 250,000 clones listed, around 79% were seen once; the top ten hold 3% to 3.5%. The sample was peripheral blood. This clonotype was obtained from a woman aged 80 or older with acute or convalescent COVID-19.

The CDR3 DNA reads as TGTGCCAGCAGTTACCCGCGGGGAGGGCAATCAAATGAGCAGTTCTTC. Protein: CASSYPRGGQSNEQFF. This rearrangement joins TRBV6-5 to TRBJ2-1, with TRBD2 matching 7 bases. V lost 2 bases, J lost 7 bases, and 11 bases stayed unmatched. The CDR3 sequence is 16 residues long. The V gene's germline CDR1 is MNHEY and CDR2 SVGAGI.